This TCR beta chain was observed in a study of OX40 agonist ivuxolimab in advanced cancers. Points from the study as a whole: CD8+ T cells averaged more expanded clones than CD4+.

This clone came up once. The antigen remains unidentified. The data were produced by immunoSEQ multiplex PCR, yet TCRdb's version contains in-frame clones alone and is incomplete. Altogether approximately 94,000 clones are present, about 91% being singletons, with the ten largest covering about 0.15%. This receptor was obtained from an adult with an advanced solid tumor such as melanoma, head and neck, liver or kidney cancer. The input for sequencing was CD4+ or CD8+ T cells sorted from blood, taken in a trial of the OX40 agonist ivuxolimab.

DNA of the CDR3: TGCGCCAGCAGTCCCCCTGGCCATTTGAACACCGGGGAGCTGTTTTTT. Its protein product is CASSPPGHLNTGELFF. This chain connects TRBV5-1 to TRBJ2-2; D uncertain. CDR1 is SGHRS, CDR2 YFSETQ, per germline. The CDR3 is 16 residues long. The V end lost 5 bases, the J end lost 1 base, and 15 bases lay between the germline ends.